This T cell receptor (beta chain) was observed in a study of shared clonotypes between healthy human individuals. Germline trimming cut 1 base from V and 6 bases from J; bases unmatched to any gene: 5. Germline V gene lookup returns CDR1 KGHSH and CDR2 LQKENI. There are 16 residues in the CDR3. Sequencing used immunoSEQ multiplex PCR; TCRdb keeps in-frame clones, though not all of them. Seen here are about 380,000 clones, about 96% observed once, and the top ten hold 0.25% to 0.35%. This clonotype was obtained from a man aged 25 to 45 in good health. The specimen sequenced was memory CD8+ T cells sorted from blood. Documented subset: CD45RO+ cells pooled with CCR7-negative TemRA cells. This chain joins TRBV18 and TRBJ2-1; 11 positions match TRBD2. The CDR3 DNA reads as TGTGCCAGCTCACCACGGACCGGGACTAGCGGCAATGAGCAGTTCTTC. Its translation: CASSPRTGTSGNEQFF.